This TCR beta chain was recovered during a study of T cell responses to AZD1222 COVID-19 vaccine. Germline values: CDR1 SGHRS, CDR2 YFSETQ. This CDR3 region has 14 residues. Trimming left V 4 bases short and J 0 bases short, with 11 bases between. Note on this clone: No antigen is known for it.

Study-level points and caveats: AZD1222 recipients seropositive at baseline numbered only five to seven. In a largely white British group with more females than males, clonal diversity was possibly underestimated. Elevations in Spike-specific TCR breadth and depth followed administration of two AZD1222 doses.

TCRdb keeps only in-frame clones here, not all; method: immunoSEQ multiplex PCR. Of 100,000 to 130,000 clones in the sample, roughly 90% are singletons; the top ten hold 6.5% to 8%. The sample here was peripheral blood, taken on day 0 of AZD1222 vaccination. The V and J genes are TRBV5-1 and TRBJ2-7; D is unclear. This receptor was taken from an adult in good health. The CDR3 protein is CASSPQTRSYEQYF. The CDR3 bases are TGCGCCAGCAGCCCACAGACTCGCTCCTACGAGCAGTACTTC.